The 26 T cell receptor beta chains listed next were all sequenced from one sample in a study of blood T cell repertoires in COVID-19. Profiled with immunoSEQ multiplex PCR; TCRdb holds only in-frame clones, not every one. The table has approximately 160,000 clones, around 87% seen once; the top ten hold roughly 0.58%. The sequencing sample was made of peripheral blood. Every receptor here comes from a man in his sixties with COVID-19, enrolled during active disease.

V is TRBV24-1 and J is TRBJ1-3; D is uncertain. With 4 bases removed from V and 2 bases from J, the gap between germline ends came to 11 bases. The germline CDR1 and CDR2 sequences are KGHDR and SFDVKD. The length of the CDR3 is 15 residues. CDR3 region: CATSDPRHTGNTIYF. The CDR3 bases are TGTGCCACCAGTGACCCCAGACATACTGGAAACACCATATATTTT.

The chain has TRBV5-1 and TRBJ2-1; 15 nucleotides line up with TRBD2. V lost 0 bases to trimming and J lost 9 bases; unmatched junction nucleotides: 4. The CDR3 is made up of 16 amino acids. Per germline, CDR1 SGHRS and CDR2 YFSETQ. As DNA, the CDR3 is TGCGCCAGCAGCTTGGTACTGGGACTAGCGGGAGGTGAGCAGTTCTTC. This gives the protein CASSLVLGLAGGEQFF. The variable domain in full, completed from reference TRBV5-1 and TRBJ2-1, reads KAGVTQTPRYLIKTRGQQVTLSCSPISGHRSVSWYQQTPGQGLQFLFEYFSETQRNKGNFPGRFSGRQFSNSRSEMNVSTLELGDSALYLCASSLVLGLAGGEQFFGPGTRLTVL.

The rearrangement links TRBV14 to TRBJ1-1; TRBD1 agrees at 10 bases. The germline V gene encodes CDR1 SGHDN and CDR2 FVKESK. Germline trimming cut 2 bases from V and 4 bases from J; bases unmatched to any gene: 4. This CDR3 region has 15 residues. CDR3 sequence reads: CASSQFWDRGTEAFF. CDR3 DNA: TGTGCCAGCAGCCAATTTTGGGACAGGGGCACTGAAGCTTTCTTT.

The CDR3 nucleotides are TGTGCCAGCAGTTACGCAGGCGACAGGGGTTCACCCCTCCACTTT. Translation gives CASSYAGDRGSPLHF. The chain carries TRBV6-5 and TRBJ1-6, with 8 bases fitting TRBD1. V was clipped by 2 bases and J by 9 bases; unmatched bases: 6. This CDR3 is 15 amino acids long. Germline values: CDR1 MNHEY, CDR2 SVGAGI.

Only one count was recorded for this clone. CDR3 nucleotides: TGTGCCAGCTCACTGACAAGGACAACTAATGAAAAACTGTTTTTT. Its protein is CASSLTRTTNEKLFF. The genes are TRBV18 and TRBJ1-4; D uncertain. The CDR3 has 15 residues. V shed 4 bases and J shed 0 bases, with 9 bases lying between them. From germline, CDR1 is KGHSH and CDR2 LQKENI.

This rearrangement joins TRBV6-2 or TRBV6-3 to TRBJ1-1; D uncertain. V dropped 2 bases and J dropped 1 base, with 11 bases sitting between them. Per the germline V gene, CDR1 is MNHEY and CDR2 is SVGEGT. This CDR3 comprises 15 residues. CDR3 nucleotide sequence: TGTGCCAGCAGTTACAGAGATGCGAGGAACACTGAAGCTTTCTTT. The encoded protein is CASSYRDARNTEAFF.

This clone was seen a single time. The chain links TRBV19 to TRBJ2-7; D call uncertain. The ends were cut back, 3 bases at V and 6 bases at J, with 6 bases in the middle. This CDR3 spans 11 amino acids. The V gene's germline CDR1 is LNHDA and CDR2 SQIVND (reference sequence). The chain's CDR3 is CASSIRGEQYF. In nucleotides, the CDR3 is TGTGCCAGTAGTATCAGAGGCGAGCAGTACTTC.

CDR3 in amino acids: CASSQVGSGAYNEQFF. CDR3 nucleotide sequence: TGTGCCAGCAGCCAAGTAGGCAGCGGGGCCTACAATGAGCAGTTCTTC. V and J are TRBV3-1 (or the pseudogene TRBV3-2) and TRBJ2-1; 7 nucleotides agree with TRBD2. Germline CDR1 reads LGHDT; CDR2 reads YNNKEL (reference sequence). The V segment lost 1 base and the J segment 2 bases; nucleotides outside the gene matches: 5. The CDR3 is 16 residues long.

CDR3: CASSSGTSDGETQYF. The DNA for the CDR3 is TGTGCCAGCAGCTCAGGGACTAGCGATGGGGAGACCCAGTACTTC. This chain joins TRBV7-2 and TRBJ2-5; 10 bases map to TRBD2. Germline V gene data show CDR1 as SGHTA and CDR2 as FQGNSA. The CDR3 is made up of 15 amino acids. The junction had 7 bases not matched to a gene; V was cut back by 4 bases and J by 5 bases. The variable domain in full, with the rest retrieved from reference TRBV7-2 and TRBJ2-5, is GAGVSQSPSNKVTEKGKDVELRCDPISGHTALYWYRQSLGQGLEFLIYFQGNSAPDKSGLPSDRFSAERTGGSVSTLTIQRTQQEDSAVYLCASSSGTSDGETQYFGPGTRLLVL.

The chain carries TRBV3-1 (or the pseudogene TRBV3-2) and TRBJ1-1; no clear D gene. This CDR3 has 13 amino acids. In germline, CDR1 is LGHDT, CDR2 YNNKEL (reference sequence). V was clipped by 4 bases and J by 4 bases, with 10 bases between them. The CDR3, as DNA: TGTGCCAGCAGCCTGGTGAGTAGCACTGAAGCTTTCTTT. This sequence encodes CASSLVSSTEAFF.

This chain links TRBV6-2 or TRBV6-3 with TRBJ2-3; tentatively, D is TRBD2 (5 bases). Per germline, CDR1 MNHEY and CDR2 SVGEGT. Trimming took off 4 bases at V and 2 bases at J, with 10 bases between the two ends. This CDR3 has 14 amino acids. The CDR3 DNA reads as TGTGCCAGCAGTTGGGTCGGGGTCACAGATACGCAGTATTTT. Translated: CASSWVGVTDTQYF.

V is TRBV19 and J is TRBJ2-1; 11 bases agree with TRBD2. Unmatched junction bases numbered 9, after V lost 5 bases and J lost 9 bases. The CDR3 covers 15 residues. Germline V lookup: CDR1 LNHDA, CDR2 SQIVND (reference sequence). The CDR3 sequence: CASSLVAGGAAEQFF. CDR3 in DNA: TGTGCCAGTAGTTTGGTAGCGGGAGGGGCGGCTGAGCAGTTCTTC. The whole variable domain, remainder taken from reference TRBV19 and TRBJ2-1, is DGGITQSPKYLFRKEGQNVTLSCEQNLNHDAMYWYRQDPGQGLRLIYYSQIVNDFQKGDIAEGYSVSREKKESFPLTVTSAQKNPTAFYLCASSLVAGGAAEQFFGPGTRLTVL.

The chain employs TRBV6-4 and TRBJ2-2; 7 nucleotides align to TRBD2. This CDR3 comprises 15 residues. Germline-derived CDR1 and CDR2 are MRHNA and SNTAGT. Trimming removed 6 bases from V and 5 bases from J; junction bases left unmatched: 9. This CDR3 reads CASRGQAGSTGELFF. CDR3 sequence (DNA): TGTGCCAGCAGAGGACAAGCGGGGAGTACCGGGGAGCTGTTTTTT.

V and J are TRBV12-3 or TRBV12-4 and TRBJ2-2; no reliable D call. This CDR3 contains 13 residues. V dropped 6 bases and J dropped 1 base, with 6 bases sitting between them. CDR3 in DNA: TGTGCCAGCAGAAGCGTGAACACCGGGGAGCTGTTTTTT. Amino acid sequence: CASRSVNTGELFF.

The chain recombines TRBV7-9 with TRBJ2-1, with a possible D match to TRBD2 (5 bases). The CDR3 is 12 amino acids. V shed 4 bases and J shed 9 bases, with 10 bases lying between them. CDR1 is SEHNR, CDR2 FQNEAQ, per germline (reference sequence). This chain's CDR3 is CASSSLAPEQFF. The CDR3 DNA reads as TGTGCCAGCAGCTCCTTAGCGCCTGAGCAGTTCTTC.

The CDR3 DNA sequence: TGTGCCAGCAGCGAGGCTTTCGGACAGCACACTGAAGCTTTCTTT. Translating gives CASSEAFGQHTEAFF. The chain combines TRBV7-2 with TRBJ1-1; tentatively, D is TRBD1 (6 bases). CDR1 is SGHTA, CDR2 FQGNSA, per germline. Trimming took 5 bases from V and 3 from J, leaving 16 bases between them. The CDR3 length is 15 residues.

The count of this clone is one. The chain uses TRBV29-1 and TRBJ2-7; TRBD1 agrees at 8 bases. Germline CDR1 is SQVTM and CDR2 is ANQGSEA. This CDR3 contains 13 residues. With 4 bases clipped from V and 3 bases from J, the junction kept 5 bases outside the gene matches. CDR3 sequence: CSVAPGQGYEQYF. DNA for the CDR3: TGCAGCGTTGCCCCCGGACAGGGCTACGAGCAGTACTTC.

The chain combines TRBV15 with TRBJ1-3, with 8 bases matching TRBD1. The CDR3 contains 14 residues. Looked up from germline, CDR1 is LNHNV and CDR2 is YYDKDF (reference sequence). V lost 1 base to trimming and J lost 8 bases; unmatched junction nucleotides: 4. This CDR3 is CATSRGTGLDTIYF. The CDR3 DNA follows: TGTGCCACCAGCAGAGGGACAGGGCTAGACACCATATATTTT.

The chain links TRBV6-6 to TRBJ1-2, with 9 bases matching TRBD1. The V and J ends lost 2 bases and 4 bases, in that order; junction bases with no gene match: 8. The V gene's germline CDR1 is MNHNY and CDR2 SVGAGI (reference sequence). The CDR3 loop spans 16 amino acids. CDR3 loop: CASSYPNRGRGYGYTF. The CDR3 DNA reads TGTGCCAGCAGTTACCCAAACAGGGGGCGGGGCTATGGCTACACCTTC.

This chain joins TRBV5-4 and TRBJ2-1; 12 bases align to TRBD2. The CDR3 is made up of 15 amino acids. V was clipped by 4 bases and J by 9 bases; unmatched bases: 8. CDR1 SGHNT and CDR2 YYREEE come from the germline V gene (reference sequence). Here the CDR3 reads CASSTKTSGSPEQFF. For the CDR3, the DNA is TGTGCCAGCAGCACAAAGACTAGCGGGAGCCCTGAGCAGTTCTTC. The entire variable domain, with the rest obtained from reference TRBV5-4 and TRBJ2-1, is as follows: ETGVTQSPTHLIKTRGQQVTLRCSSQSGHNTVSWYQQALGQGPQFIFQYYREEENGRGNFPPRFSGLQFPNYSSELNVNALELDDSALYLCASSTKTSGSPEQFFGPGTRLTVL.

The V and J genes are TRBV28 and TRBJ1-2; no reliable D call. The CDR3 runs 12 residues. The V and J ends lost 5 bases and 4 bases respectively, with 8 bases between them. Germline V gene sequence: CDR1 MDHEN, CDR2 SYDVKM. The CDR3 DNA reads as TGTGCCAGCAGTGTCCGGGGCTATGGCTACACCTTC. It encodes CASSVRGYGYTF.

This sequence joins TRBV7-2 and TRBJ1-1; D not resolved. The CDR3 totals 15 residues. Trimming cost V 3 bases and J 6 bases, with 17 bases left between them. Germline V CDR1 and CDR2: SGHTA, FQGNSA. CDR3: CASSLTETRASEAFF. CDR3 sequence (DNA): TGTGCCAGCAGCTTGACTGAGACCAGAGCCTCTGAAGCTTTCTTT.

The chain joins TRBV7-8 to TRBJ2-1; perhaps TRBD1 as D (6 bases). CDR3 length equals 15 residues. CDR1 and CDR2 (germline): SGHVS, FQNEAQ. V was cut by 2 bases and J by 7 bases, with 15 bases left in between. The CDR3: CASSLFSGARNEQFF. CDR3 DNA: TGTGCCAGCAGCTTATTCTCAGGGGCGCGGAATGAGCAGTTCTTC.

CDR3 protein: CASRPGDPRLEQYF. The CDR3 DNA reads TGTGCCAGCAGACCAGGGGACCCGAGGCTGGAGCAGTACTTC. This sequence joins TRBV28 and TRBJ2-7; weak D call: TRBD1 (6 bases). Germline CDR1 and CDR2: MDHEN and SYDVKM. The CDR3 extends over 14 amino acids. The ends were cut back, 6 bases at V and 7 bases at J, with 19 bases in the middle. Looking up the rest from reference TRBV28 and TRBJ2-7 gives the full variable domain: DVKVTQSSRYLVKRTGEKVFLECVQDMDHENMFWYRQDPGLGLRLIYFSYDVKMKEKGDIPEGYSVSREKKERFSLILESASTNQTSMYLCASRPGDPRLEQYFGPGTRLTVT.

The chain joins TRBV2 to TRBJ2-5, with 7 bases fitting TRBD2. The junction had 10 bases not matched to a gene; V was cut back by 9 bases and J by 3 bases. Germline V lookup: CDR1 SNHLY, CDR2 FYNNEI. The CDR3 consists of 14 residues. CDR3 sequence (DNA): TGTGCCAGTGTTACTAGCGACCTAAAAGAGACCCAGTACTTC. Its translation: CASVTSDLKETQYF.

CDR3 in DNA: TGTGCCAGCAGTTTTTCCAGGGATACTTATGGCTACACCTTC. It is translated as CASSFSRDTYGYTF. The chain recombines TRBV6-5 with TRBJ1-2, with D tentatively TRBD1 (5 bases). V was shortened by 4 bases and J by 5 bases, with 14 bases between the two germline ends. CDR1 and CDR2 from the germline V gene are MNHEY and SVGAGI. The CDR3 consists of 14 residues.